This entry describes one T cell receptor beta chain. These data originate in a study of blood T cell repertoires in COVID-19. About the research overall: The United States, Italy and Spain were the sources of the acute and convalescent COVID-19 samples. Sample material is recorded as cDNA or gDNA derived from T cells, B-cell-depleted T cells, or PBMCs.

Germline CDR1 and CDR2: SGHTS and YDEGEE. V gave up 7 bases and J gave up 5 bases, with 12 bases separating them. The CDR3 totals 12 residues. In the study's own analysis: Amplifying reference gene primers gave estimates of nucleated cell counts. TCRdb's table, derived via immunoSEQ multiplex PCR, lists solely in-frame clones and lacks some. The D gene and trimming were derived from the DNA, and the V and J assignments and clone size from that table. The data show about 130,000 clones, 85% seen once. Sequencing was done on a sample of peripheral blood. This receptor was identified in a man aged 80 or over with active or convalescent COVID-19. The V call is TRBV5-8, the J call TRBJ1-1; D unresolved. For the CDR3, the DNA is TGTGCCAGCGGACGGGAATGGACTGAAGCTTTCTTT. Translated: CASGREWTEAFF.